What follows are 22 T cell receptor beta chains derived from one specimen sequenced in a study of T cell changes during pregnancy in multiple sclerosis. The method was immunoSEQ multiplex PCR; TCRdb's version includes in-frame clones alone and lacks a portion of them. The sample yields 60,000 or so clones, about nine tenths seen once. The sequences come from peripheral blood, collected in the first trimester of pregnancy. The receptors derive from a female donor in good health, enrolled as a control in a pregnancy study.

The J gene is TRBJ2-7, the V gene TRBV5-1, with a weak D call TRBD2 (5 bases). Germline CDR1 is SGHRS and CDR2 is YFSETQ. V shed 3 bases and J shed 1 base, with 8 bases lying between them. This CDR3 spans 13 amino acids. The CDR3 protein is CASSSEVSYEQYF. The CDR3 DNA reads as TGCGCCAGCAGCTCGGAGGTGTCCTACGAGCAGTACTTC.

The V gene is TRBV5-4, the J gene TRBJ2-7; perhaps TRBD1 as D (6 bases). The germline V gene encodes CDR1 SGHNT and CDR2 YYREEE (reference sequence). The CDR3 runs to 13 residues. V was shortened by 2 bases and J by 6 bases, with 12 bases between the two germline ends. CDR3 loop: CASSLMTGIEQYF. The CDR3 coding sequence is TGTGCCAGCAGCTTAATGACAGGAATCGAGCAGTACTTC.

The genes are TRBV5-1 and TRBJ2-2; D unresolved. This CDR3 has 15 residues. With 0 bases removed from V and 8 bases from J, the gap between germline ends came to 14 bases. Germline assignment: CDR1 SGHRS and CDR2 YFSETQ. DNA for the CDR3: TGCGCCAGCAGCTTGGAGGTCGCCGACTGGGGGGAGCTGTTTTTT. Translating gives CASSLEVADWGELFF.

V is TRBV25-1 and J is TRBJ1-5, with TRBD1 identical over 12 bases. Germline CDR1 and CDR2: MGHDK and SYGVNS. This CDR3 spans 18 amino acids. Trimming cost V 1 base and J 2 bases; bases outside gene matches: 6. The CDR3 DNA sequence: TGTGCCAGCAGTGAATGGCGGGACAGGGGGCTTGGCAATCAGCCCCAGCATTTT. As protein: CASSEWRDRGLGNQPQHF.

V usage is TRBV27 and J usage is TRBJ2-2; D remains ambiguous. The CDR3 length is 13 residues. Deletions cut 4 bases from V and 6 bases from J, with 9 bases between. Germline CDR1 MNHEY, CDR2 SMNVEV (reference sequence). This CDR3 is CASSSARAGELFF. The CDR3 region has the DNA TGTGCCAGCAGTTCGGCCCGGGCCGGGGAGCTGTTTTTT.

This chain links TRBV27 with TRBJ1-1; 7 bases are a match to TRBD1. The CDR3 loop spans 14 amino acids. With 5 bases clipped from V and 1 base from J, the junction kept 4 bases outside the gene matches. From germline, CDR1 is MNHEY and CDR2 SMNVEV (reference sequence). The CDR3 loop reads CASSLGTANTEAFF. The CDR3, as DNA: TGTGCCAGCAGTCTCGGGACAGCGAACACTGAAGCTTTCTTT.

The chain links TRBV9 to TRBJ1-1; TRBD1 might be the D (6 bases). The CDR3 sequence is 16 residues long. Germline lookup yields CDR1 SGDLS and CDR2 YYNGEE. Trimming pared 4 bases from V and 3 bases from J, leaving 19 bases between. The CDR3 reads CASSHPGGAGDTEAFF. For the CDR3, the DNA is TGTGCCAGCAGCCACCCCGGGGGCGCGGGGGACACTGAAGCTTTCTTT.

The chain couples TRBV7-2 to TRBJ1-6, with D uncertain. The germline V gene has CDR1 SGHTA and CDR2 FQGNSA. V lost 5 bases and J 7 bases, leaving 18 bases between the germline ends. The length of the CDR3 is 16 residues. The CDR3 here is CASSLAVAGQNSPLHF. The CDR3 region has the DNA TGTGCCAGCAGCCTCGCGGTTGCGGGTCAGAATTCACCCCTCCACTTT.

The chain carries TRBV15 and TRBJ1-4, with D unclear. The length of the CDR3 is 13 residues. CDR1 and CDR2 from the germline V gene are LNHNV and YYDKDF (reference sequence). V gave up 5 bases and J gave up 7 bases, with 11 bases separating them. The chain's CDR3 is CATSRGGSEKLFF. Written as DNA, the CDR3 is TGTGCCACCAGCCGGGGAGGTTCTGAAAAACTGTTTTTT.

The CDR3 region has the DNA TGCGCCAGCAGCCAAGATCGGAGGGATAATTCACCCCTCCACTTT. This sequence encodes CASSQDRRDNSPLHF. This sequence joins TRBV4-3 and TRBJ1-6; D gene ambiguous. Germline CDR1 and CDR2: LGHNA and YSLEER. The CDR3 runs to 15 residues. V lost 0 bases and J 5 bases, leaving 8 bases between the germline ends.

The chain carries TRBV2 and TRBJ2-3; 13 nucleotides agree with TRBD2. Germline loops: CDR1 SNHLY, CDR2 FYNNEI. Trimming cost V 7 bases and J 4 bases; bases outside gene matches: 5. This CDR3 has 15 residues. The CDR3 loop reads CASIRTSGGSDTQYF. The CDR3 DNA reads TGTGCCAGCATTAGGACTAGCGGGGGTTCAGATACGCAGTATTTT. Together with reference TRBV2 and TRBJ2-3, the CDR3 gives the full variable domain: EPEVTQTPSHQVTQMGQEVILRCVPISNHLYFYWYRQILGQKVEFLVSFYNNEISEKSEIFDDQFSVERPDGSNFTLKIRSTKLEDSAMYFCASIRTSGGSDTQYFGPGTRLTVL.

The DNA of the CDR3 is TGTGCCAGCAGTGCCGGGACTAGCGGGGGCTACAATGAGCAGTTCTTC. Translating it yields CASSAGTSGGYNEQFF. V and J are TRBV27 and TRBJ2-1; 14 bases are shared with TRBD2. Germline-derived CDR1 and CDR2 are MNHEY and SMNVEV (reference sequence). Losses at the gene ends were 5 bases for V and 3 bases for J; bases not matched to a gene: 3. This CDR3 has 16 amino acids.

This chain links TRBV14 with TRBJ2-2; D perhaps matches TRBD1 (6 bases). Germline-derived CDR1 and CDR2 are SGHDN and FVKESK. V was cut by 4 bases and J by 2 bases, with 11 bases left in between. This CDR3 has 15 residues. CDR3 sequence (DNA): TGTGCCAGCAGCCCCCGGGACATAAACACCGGGGAGCTGTTTTTT. Translated, it gives CASSPRDINTGELFF.

The chain couples TRBV11-3 to TRBJ1-1; the match to TRBD1 covers 8 bases. The CDR3 is made up of 15 amino acids. V gave up 5 bases and J gave up 5 bases; unmatched junction bases: 10. The germline V gene has CDR1 SGHNT and CDR2 YENEEA. The CDR3 nucleotides are TGTGCCAGCAGCACCTTCCTGACAGGGGAAACTGAAGCTTTCTTT. This gives the protein CASSTFLTGETEAFF.

A single count supports this clone. V and J are TRBV5-1 and TRBJ2-3; 8 nucleotides align to TRBD2. The V gene end was trimmed by 1 base and the J gene end by 1 base; junction bases not matched to a gene: 11. Per the germline V gene, CDR1 is SGHRS and CDR2 is YFSETQ. The CDR3 contains 18 residues. The CDR3, as DNA: TGCGCCAGCAGCTTGCTTCGGCTAGCGGGCCCTCGCACAGATACGCAGTATTTT. This encodes CASSLLRLAGPRTDTQYF.

The chain employs TRBV30 and TRBJ2-7, with 9 bases lining up with TRBD1. The CDR3 covers 14 residues. CDR1 is GTSNPN, CDR2 SVGIG, per germline (reference sequence). The V segment lost 5 bases and the J segment 5 bases; nucleotides outside the gene matches: 10. The CDR3: CAWGTGTGSHEQYF. In DNA form, the CDR3 reads TGTGCCTGGGGGACCGGGACAGGGTCCCACGAGCAGTACTTC.

This clone was recorded only once. The rearrangement joins TRBV29-1 to TRBJ2-3; TRBD1 aligns across 8 bases. The CDR3 is made up of 14 amino acids. In germline, CDR1 is SQVTM, CDR2 ANQGSEA. Unmatched junction bases numbered 8, after V lost 3 bases and J lost 6 bases. The CDR3 DNA follows: TGCAGCGTTGAGGAGACAGGGGTCAGGGATACGCAGTATTTT. It translates to CSVEETGVRDTQYF.

This clone was recorded once. This sequence joins TRBV9 and TRBJ2-3, with TRBD2 matching over 7 bases. Germline V gene sequence: CDR1 SGDLS, CDR2 YYNGEE. V shed 3 bases, J shed 8 bases, and the junction held 12 bases outside the gene matches. This CDR3 is 15 amino acids long. CDR3 DNA: TGTGCCAGCAGCGGCCCAGCGGGGCTGTCGGGTACGCAGTATTTT. It encodes CASSGPAGLSGTQYF.

The chain is built from TRBV7-9 and TRBJ2-3; 7 bases match TRBD1. Germline values: CDR1 SEHNR, CDR2 FQNEAQ (reference sequence). This CDR3 has 14 residues. After removal of 5 bases from V and 9 bases from J, the junction contained 11 bases not matched to a gene. Written as DNA, the CDR3 is TGTGCCAGCAGCACCTGGACAGGAGCCCCCACGCAGTATTTT. It codes for CASSTWTGAPTQYF. Supplemented by reference TRBV7-9 and TRBJ2-3, the full variable domain reads DTGVSQNPRHKITKRGQNVTFRCDPISEHNRLYWYRQTLGQGPEFLTYFQNEAQLEKSRLLSDRFSAERPKGSFSTLEIQRTEQGDSAMYLCASSTWTGAPTQYFGPGTRLTVL.

This chain joins TRBV19 and TRBJ1-2; 7 bases match TRBD1. This CDR3 has 13 amino acids. CDR1 is LNHDA and CDR2 is SQIVND in the germline V gene (reference sequence). V lost 5 bases, J lost 4 bases, and 4 bases stayed unmatched. Here the CDR3 DNA reads TGTGCCAGTAGTCCAGGGACAGCCTATGGCTACACCTTC. As protein: CASSPGTAYGYTF.

V usage is TRBV5-4 and J usage is TRBJ2-2, with D possibly being TRBD2 (6 bases). CDR3 length equals 16 residues. Per the germline V gene, CDR1 is SGHNT and CDR2 is YYREEE (reference sequence). V shed 2 bases and J shed 5 bases, with 16 bases lying between them. The CDR3 here is CASSFGLGGTTGELFF. The CDR3 nucleotides are TGTGCCAGCAGCTTCGGGTTGGGGGGAACGACCGGGGAGCTGTTTTTT.

The genes are TRBV5-6 and TRBJ1-2; D gene uncertain. This CDR3 spans 14 amino acids. Trimming took 3 bases from V and 1 from J, leaving 10 bases between them. Germline-derived CDR1 and CDR2 are SGHDT and YYEEEE. CDR3 sequence reads: CASSSGASNYGYTF. The CDR3 DNA follows: TGTGCCAGCAGCTCTGGAGCCAGTAACTATGGCTACACCTTC.